These 19 T cell receptor beta chains were sequenced from one sample in a study of Graves' ophthalmopathy and Graves' hyperthyroidism. Amplification of the TCR beta CDR3 regions used RNA transcripts (as template). Following a first-round RT-PCR that used HTBI primers, a second-round multiplex PCR was carried out. TCRdb used MiXCR to reprocess the multiplex PCR reads, holding one entry per CDR3 protein. Of a few hundred thousand distinct CDR3 sequences in the sample, about a sixth are singletons; the top ten hold 12%. The sequenced sample consisted of peripheral blood. These receptors came from an adult man with Graves' ophthalmopathy.

This clonotype has ten or more counts. The chain links TRBV29-1 to TRBJ2-5, with TRBD2 matching over 15 bases. CDR1 is SQVTM and CDR2 is ANQGSEA in the germline V gene. The CDR3 has 17 amino acids. The junction had 14 bases not matched to a gene; V was cut back by 3 bases and J by 9 bases. The CDR3 sequence: CSVEQGLAGGFLEPQYF. CDR3 nucleotides: TGCAGCGTTGAGCAGGGACTAGCGGGGGGCTTCCTCGAGCCCCAGTACTTC. The full variable domain, its missing parts supplied by reference TRBV29-1 and TRBJ2-5, is SAVISQKPSRDICQRGTSLTIQCQVDSQVTMMFWYRQQPGQSLTLIATANQGSEATYESGFVIDKFPISRPNLTFSTLTVSNMSPEDSSIYLCSVEQGLAGGFLEPQYFGPGTRLLVL.

This clonotype showed up many times. The CDR3 coding sequence is TGTGCCAGCAGCTGGGACAGTTTCGGAAACTATGGCTACACCTTC. It codes for CASSWDSFGNYGYTF. The chain joins TRBV7-8 to TRBJ1-2; TRBD1 matches at 7 bases. CDR1 SGHVS and CDR2 FQNEAQ come from the germline V gene. With 4 bases clipped from V and 2 bases from J, the junction kept 7 bases outside the gene matches. This CDR3 has 15 amino acids.

This clonotype was recorded many times. CDR3 DNA sequence: TGTGCCAGCAGCTTAGAGCCCCCAGGACTAAACACTGAAGCTTTCTTT. This encodes CASSLEPPGLNTEAFF. The V gene is TRBV11-2, the J gene TRBJ1-1; D ambiguous. Germline V gene sequence: CDR1 SGHAT, CDR2 FQNNGV. V was cut by 0 bases and J by 2 bases, with 13 bases left in between. CDR3 length equals 16 residues.

This clonotype was picked up many times. CDR3 DNA sequence: TGTGCCAGCAGTCCAGGGACAGGGAATGCGGAGACCCAGTACTTC. Residues: CASSPGTGNAETQYF. The chain uses TRBV27 and TRBJ2-5, with 9 bases lining up with TRBD1. This CDR3 contains 15 residues. Germline V gene data show CDR1 as MNHEY and CDR2 as SMNVEV (reference sequence). V lost 5 bases, J lost 5 bases, and 9 bases stayed unmatched.

This clonotype appeared many times. The chain recombines TRBV29-1 with TRBJ2-7, with 8 bases aligning to TRBD1. V lost 5 bases and J lost 1; bases outside the gene matches: 7. CDR1 and CDR2 from the germline V gene are SQVTM and ANQGSEA. The CDR3 covers 14 residues. CDR3 region: CSVTPGQGSYEQYF. The CDR3 nucleotides are TGCAGCGTTACCCCTGGACAGGGATCCTACGAGCAGTACTTC.

This clonotype was recorded at least ten times. V and J are TRBV7-2 and TRBJ2-7; D is perhaps TRBD2 (6 bases). V dropped 1 base and J dropped 3 bases, with 7 bases sitting between them. Germline assignment: CDR1 SGHTA and CDR2 FQGNSA. The CDR3 is 13 residues long. The CDR3 bases are TGTGCCAGCAGCTTAGGACTAGTCTACGAGCAGTACTTC. Translation: CASSLGLVYEQYF.

This clonotype was counted ten times or more. The chain recombines TRBV11-2 with TRBJ1-2; 9 bases agree with TRBD1. CDR1 is SGHAT and CDR2 is FQNNGV in the germline V gene. The CDR3 has 16 residues. J was trimmed by 3 bases and V by 1 base; bases with no gene match: 6. The CDR3 loop reads CASSLVSGQGYYGYTF. The CDR3 bases are TGTGCCAGCAGCTTAGTATCGGGACAGGGCTACTATGGCTACACCTTC.

This clonotype showed up many times. The CDR3 is CASSLDAESSGNTIYF. In DNA, the CDR3 is TGTGCCAGCAGCTTAGATGCAGAGAGCTCTGGAAACACCATATATTTT. J is TRBJ1-3 and V is TRBV11-2; no definite D call. The CDR3 consists of 16 residues. The germline V gene encodes CDR1 SGHAT and CDR2 FQNNGV. Trimming removed 0 bases at V and 0 bases at J, with 9 bases between.

This clonotype has ten or more counts. The chain has TRBV5-1 and TRBJ2-5; 9 nucleotides align to TRBD1. The germline V gene encodes CDR1 SGHRS and CDR2 YFSETQ. With 0 bases clipped from V and 5 bases from J, the junction kept 8 bases outside the gene matches. This CDR3 has 16 residues. The CDR3, as DNA: TGCGCCAGCAGCTTGGGAAACAGGGGGCTGGTGGAGACCCAGTACTTC. Encoded protein: CASSLGNRGLVETQYF.

This clonotype was counted at least ten times. The chain links TRBV12-3 or TRBV12-4 to TRBJ2-7; 7 bases are a match to TRBD1. This CDR3 spans 12 amino acids. With V trimmed by 5 bases and J by 6 bases, 4 bases remained unmatched. The CDR3: CASSGQAFEQYF. CDR3 DNA: TGTGCCAGCAGTGGACAGGCTTTCGAGCAGTACTTC.

Details on this clonotype: This sequence may be a read error, since a much larger clone differs from it by one base. This sequence joins TRBV29-1 and TRBJ1-1; D is uncertain. Trimming shortened V by 6 bases and J by 4 bases, and 18 bases separated the two germline ends. Germline CDR1 reads SQVTM; CDR2 reads ANQGSEA. The CDR3 length is 14 residues. Written as DNA, the CDR3 is TGCAGCGTCTCTCGGTTGGGGATTGCCACTGAAGCTTTCTTT. This gives the protein CSVSRLGIATEAFF.

This clonotype was picked up many times. This chain uses TRBV20-1 with TRBJ1-1; 7 bases align to TRBD1. This CDR3 region has 17 residues. Germline-derived CDR1 and CDR2 are DFQATT and SNEGSKA (reference sequence). V dropped 0 bases and J dropped 1; count of bases not matched to a gene: 11. The CDR3 loop reads CSARDTGVGSWNTEAFF. Written as DNA, the CDR3 is TGCAGTGCTAGAGATACAGGGGTGGGTTCTTGGAACACTGAAGCTTTCTTT.

Of note for this clonotype: This sequence may be a read error, since a much larger clone differs from it by one base. The chain carries TRBV5-1 and TRBJ2-7; the D is unclear. Germline V gene lookup returns CDR1 SGHRS and CDR2 YFSETQ. The CDR3 runs to 15 residues. Trimming removed 7 bases at V and 2 bases at J, with 19 bases between. In nucleotides, the CDR3 is TGCGCCAGCGGAATATTTGTATCCACTACCTACGAGCAGTACTTC. Its translation is CASGIFVSTTYEQYF. Using reference TRBV5-1 and TRBJ2-7 for the parts outside the CDR3, the full variable domain is KAGVTQTPRYLIKTRGQQVTLSCSPISGHRSVSWYQQTPGQGLQFLFEYFSETQRNKGNFPGRFSGRQFSNSRSEMNVSTLELGDSALYLCASGIFVSTTYEQYFGPGTRLTVT.

This clonotype was counted ten times or more. V usage is TRBV12-3 or TRBV12-4 and J usage is TRBJ1-6, with 7 bases that match TRBD1. This CDR3 contains 15 residues. The V gene end was trimmed by 6 bases and the J gene end by 5 bases; junction bases not matched to a gene: 7. The CDR3 protein is CASRKDRENNSPLHF. The CDR3 DNA follows: TGTGCCAGCAGGAAAGACAGGGAGAATAATTCACCCCTCCACTTT.

This clonotype appeared many times. The chain is built from TRBV9 and TRBJ1-6; perhaps TRBD1 as D (6 bases). Germline loops: CDR1 SGDLS, CDR2 YYNGEE. The CDR3 length is 17 residues. The germline V and J ends were trimmed by 4 bases and 8 bases, with 22 bases remaining between them. CDR3 residues: CASSLLGGPSRDSPLHF. The CDR3 coding sequence is TGTGCCAGCAGCCTCCTTGGGGGGCCCTCTCGAGATTCACCCCTCCACTTT.

This clonotype was seen ten or more times. The chain combines TRBV2 with TRBJ2-2; the match to TRBD2 covers 10 bases. J was trimmed by 6 bases and V by 0 bases; bases with no gene match: 4. Germline V gene lookup returns CDR1 SNHLY and CDR2 FYNNEI. The length of the CDR3 is 16 residues. The CDR3 spells CASSEALAGASGELFF. The CDR3 DNA sequence: TGTGCCAGCAGTGAAGCGCTAGCGGGAGCTTCCGGGGAGCTGTTTTTT.

This clonotype was found many times. This sequence joins TRBV27 and TRBJ1-2; D possibly corresponds to TRBD1 (5 bases). Trimming took 6 bases from V and 8 from J, leaving 19 bases between them. The length of the CDR3 is 14 residues. Germline V gene data show CDR1 as MNHEY and CDR2 as SMNVEV (reference sequence). This chain's CDR3 is CASRGPARREGYTF. The CDR3 coding sequence is TGTGCCAGCAGGGGGCCGGCCAGAAGGGAGGGCTACACCTTC.

At least ten counts were recorded for this clonotype. V usage is TRBV27 and J usage is TRBJ1-1; tentative D call: TRBD1 (6 bases). V was clipped by 2 bases and J by 3 bases, with 13 bases between them. CDR1 is MNHEY, CDR2 SMNVEV, per germline (reference sequence). CDR3 length: 15 residues. The CDR3 DNA reads TGTGCCAGCAGTTTAACAGGGTTGGGGGACACTGAAGCTTTCTTT. Its translation: CASSLTGLGDTEAFF.

This clonotype was found many times. V is TRBV6-5 and J is TRBJ2-7, with a tentative D call TRBD1 (5 bases). The CDR3 is 13 amino acids. Germline loops: CDR1 MNHEY, CDR2 SVGAGI. V lost 4 bases to trimming and J lost 3 bases, with 10 bases between them. DNA for the CDR3: TGTGCCAGCAGTTTGGGGCCTGTCTACGAGCAGTACTTC. This gives the protein CASSLGPVYEQYF.